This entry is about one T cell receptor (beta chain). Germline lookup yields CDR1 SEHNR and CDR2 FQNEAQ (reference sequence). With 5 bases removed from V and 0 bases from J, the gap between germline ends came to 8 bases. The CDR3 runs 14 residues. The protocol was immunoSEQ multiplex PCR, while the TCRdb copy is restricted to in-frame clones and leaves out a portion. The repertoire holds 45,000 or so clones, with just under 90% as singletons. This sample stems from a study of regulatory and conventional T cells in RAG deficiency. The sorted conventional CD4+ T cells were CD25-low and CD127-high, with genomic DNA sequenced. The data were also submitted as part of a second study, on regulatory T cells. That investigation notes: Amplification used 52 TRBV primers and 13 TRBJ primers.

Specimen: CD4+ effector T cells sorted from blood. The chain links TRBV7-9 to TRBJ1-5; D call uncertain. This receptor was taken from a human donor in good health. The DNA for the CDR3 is TGTGCCAGCAGCAACGCAGCTAGCAATCAGCCCCAGCATTTT. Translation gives CASSNAASNQPQHF.